The source of this T cell receptor (beta chain) is a study of blood T cell repertoires in COVID-19. Study background: Italy, Spain and the United States were the sources of the convalescent and acute COVID-19 samples. Sources were T cells, B-cell-depleted T cells, or PBMCs; the material itself was cDNA or gDNA.

Across over 20 US areas, participants ranged in age from roughly 18 to 95 years. The study assigned cohorts using participant-reported clinical history. The table came from immunoSEQ multiplex PCR; TCRdb's copy has only in-frame clones and leaves some out. This sample has about 280,000 clones, with about 90% found just once. CDR3 size: 14 residues. CDR1 SGHRS and CDR2 YFSETQ come from the germline V gene. Trimming removed 0 bases at V and 8 bases at J, with 12 bases between. The receptor was isolated from a woman aged 60-75 years who had recovered from COVID-19. The rearrangement joins TRBV5-1 to TRBJ2-1, with TRBD2 as a possible D gene (6 bases). The sequencing sample was made of PBMCs or T cells enriched from blood (not recorded which). The CDR3 is CASSLVAVRDEQFF. The CDR3 DNA reads TGCGCCAGCAGCTTGGTAGCGGTTCGCGATGAGCAGTTCTTC.